This T cell receptor (beta chain) was profiled in a study of CD8+CD57+ T cells in acquired aplastic anemia. For the study at large: The sorted CD4+ and CD8+ cells yielded an average approximately 3.3 ug of DNA. Study-level results: Found in both controls and patients were twenty-nine CD8+ CDR3 sequences.

Trimming removed 3 bases from V and 6 bases from J; junction bases left unmatched: 10. The length of the CDR3 is 17 residues. CDR1 is SGHVS, CDR2 FNYEAQ, per germline. The template used for profiling TCR beta VDJ and CDR3 was genomic DNA. TCRdb fed the reads into MiXCR, producing one record per CDR3 protein. Among about 200,000 distinct CDR3 sequences listed, under 55% were seen once. A note on this clonotype: What it binds is unknown.

Whoever was chosen for sequencing had shown CD8+CD57+ cell expansion by flow cytometry. Prior therapy had not been administered to any patient at the time of blood sampling. The receptor was isolated from a human donor with aplastic anemia. Sequenced: sorted CD4+, CD8+, or CD8+CD57+ T cells (not recorded which) from PBMCs. The gene calls are TRBV7-6 and TRBJ2-2, with TRBD1 matching over 10 bases. The CDR3 DNA follows: TGTGCCAGCAGCTTCCCCGGGACAGGGGTTGACGCCGGGGAGCTGTTTTTT. This sequence encodes CASSFPGTGVDAGELFF.